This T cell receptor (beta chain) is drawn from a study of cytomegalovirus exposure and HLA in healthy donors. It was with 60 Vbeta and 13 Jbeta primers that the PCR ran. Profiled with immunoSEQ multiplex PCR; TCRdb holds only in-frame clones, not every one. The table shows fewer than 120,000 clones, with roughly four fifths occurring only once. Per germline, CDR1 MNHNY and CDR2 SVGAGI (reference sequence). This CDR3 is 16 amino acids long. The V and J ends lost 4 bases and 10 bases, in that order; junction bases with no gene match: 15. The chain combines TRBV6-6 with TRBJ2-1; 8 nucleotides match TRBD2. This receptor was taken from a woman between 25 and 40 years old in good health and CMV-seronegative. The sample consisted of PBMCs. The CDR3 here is CASSFPPGLVPQEQFF. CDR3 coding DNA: TGTGCCAGCAGTTTCCCCCCGGGACTAGTTCCGCAAGAGCAGTTCTTC.